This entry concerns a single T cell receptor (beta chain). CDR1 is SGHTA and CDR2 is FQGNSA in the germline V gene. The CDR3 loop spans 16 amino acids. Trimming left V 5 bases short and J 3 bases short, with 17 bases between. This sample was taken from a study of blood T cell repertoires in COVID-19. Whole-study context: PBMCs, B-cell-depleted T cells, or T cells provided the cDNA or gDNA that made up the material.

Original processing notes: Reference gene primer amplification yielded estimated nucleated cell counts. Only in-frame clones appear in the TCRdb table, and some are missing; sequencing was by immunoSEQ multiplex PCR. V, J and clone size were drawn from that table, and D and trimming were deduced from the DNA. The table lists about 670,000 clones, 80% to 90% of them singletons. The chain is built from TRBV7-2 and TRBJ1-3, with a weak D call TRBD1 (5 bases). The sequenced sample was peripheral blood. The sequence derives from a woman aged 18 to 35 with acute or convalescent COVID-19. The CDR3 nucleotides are TGTGCCAGCAGCGAGCGGGCAGGGATTATTGGAAACACCATATATTTT. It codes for CASSERAGIIGNTIYF. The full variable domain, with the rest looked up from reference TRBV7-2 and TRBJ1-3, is GAGVSQSPSNKVTEKGKDVELRCDPISGHTALYWYRQSLGQGLEFLIYFQGNSAPDKSGLPSDRFSAERTGGSVSTLTIQRTQQEDSAVYLCASSERAGIIGNTIYFGEGSWLTVV.